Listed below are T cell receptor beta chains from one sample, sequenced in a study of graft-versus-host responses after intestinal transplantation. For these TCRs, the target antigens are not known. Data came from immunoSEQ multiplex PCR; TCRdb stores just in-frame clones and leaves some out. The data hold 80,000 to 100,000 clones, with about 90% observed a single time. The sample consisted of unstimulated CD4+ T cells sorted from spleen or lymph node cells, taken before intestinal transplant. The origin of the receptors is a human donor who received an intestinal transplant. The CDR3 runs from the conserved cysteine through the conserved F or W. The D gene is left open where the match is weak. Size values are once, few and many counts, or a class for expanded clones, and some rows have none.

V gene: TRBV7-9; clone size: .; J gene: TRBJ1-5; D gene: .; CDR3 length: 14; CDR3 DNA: TGTGCCAGCAGCCCGGACTTTAGCAATCAGCCCCAGCATTTT; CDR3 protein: CASSPDFSNQPQHF
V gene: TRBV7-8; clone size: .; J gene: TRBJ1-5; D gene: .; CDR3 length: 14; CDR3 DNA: TGTGCCAGCAGCTTAGAGGCAGGGTATCAGCCCCAGCATTTT; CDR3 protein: CASSLEAGYQPQHF
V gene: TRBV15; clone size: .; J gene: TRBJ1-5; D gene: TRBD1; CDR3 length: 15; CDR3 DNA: TGTGCCACCAGCAGAGGGACAGGGGGCGCGCAGCCCCAGCATTTT; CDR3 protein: CATSRGTGGAQPQHF
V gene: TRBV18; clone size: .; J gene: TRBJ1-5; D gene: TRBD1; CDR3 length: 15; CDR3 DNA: TGTGCCAGCTCCCCAGACAGGGGGCCCAATCAGCCCCAGCATTTT; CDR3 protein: CASSPDRGPNQPQHF
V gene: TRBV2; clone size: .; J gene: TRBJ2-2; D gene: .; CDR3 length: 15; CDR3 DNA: TGTGCCAGCAGCCCGACTAGTGCGGGTGCCGGGGAGCTGTTTTTT; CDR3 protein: CASSPTSAGAGELFF
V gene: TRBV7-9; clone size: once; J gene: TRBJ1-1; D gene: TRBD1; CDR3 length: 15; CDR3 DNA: TGTGCCAGCAGCCCAGGACAGGGGGACGACACTGAAGCTTTCTTT; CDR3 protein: CASSPGQGDDTEAFF
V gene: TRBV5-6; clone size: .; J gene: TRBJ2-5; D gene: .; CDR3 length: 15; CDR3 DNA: TGTGCCAGCAGCTTGACAGGGACCTTCCCAGAGACCCAGTACTTC; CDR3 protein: CASSLTGTFPETQYF
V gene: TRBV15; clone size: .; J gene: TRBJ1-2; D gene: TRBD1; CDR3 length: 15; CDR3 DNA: TGTGCCACCAGCAGAGTGGGGACAGGGCACTATGGCTATACCTTC; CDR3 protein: CATSRVGTGHYGYTF
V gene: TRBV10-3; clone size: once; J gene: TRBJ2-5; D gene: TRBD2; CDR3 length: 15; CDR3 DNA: TGTGCCATCAGTGTATCGCTAGCGGGGAGGGAGACCCAGTACTTC; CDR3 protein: CAISVSLAGRETQYF
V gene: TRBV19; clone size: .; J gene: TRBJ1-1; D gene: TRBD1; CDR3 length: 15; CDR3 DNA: TGTGCCAGTAGACCGCGGGACAGGGCGGTAACTGAAGCTTTCTTT; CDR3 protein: CASRPRDRAVTEAFF
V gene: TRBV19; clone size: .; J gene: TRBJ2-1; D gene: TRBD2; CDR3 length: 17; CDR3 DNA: TGTGCCAGTAGTATTGGAGTAGCGGGGAGCTCCTACAATGAGCAGTTCTTC; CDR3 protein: CASSIGVAGSSYNEQFF
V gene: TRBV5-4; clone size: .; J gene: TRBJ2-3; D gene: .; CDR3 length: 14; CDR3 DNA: TGTGCCAGCGGAAATGGGGGGGGCGCAGATACGCAGTATTTT; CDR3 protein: CASGNGGGADTQYF
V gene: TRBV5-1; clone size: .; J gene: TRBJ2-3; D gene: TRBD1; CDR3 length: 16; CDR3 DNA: TGCGCCAGCAGCTTGGGCGGGACAGGGGTGCCAGATACGCAGTATTTT; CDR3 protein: CASSLGGTGVPDTQYF
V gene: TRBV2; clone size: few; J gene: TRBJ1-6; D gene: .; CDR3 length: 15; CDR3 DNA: TGTGCCAGCAGTGCTGACAGCTCCTATAATTCACCCCTCCACTTT; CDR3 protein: CASSADSSYNSPLHF
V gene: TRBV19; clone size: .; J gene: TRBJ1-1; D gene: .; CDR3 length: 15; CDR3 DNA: TGTGCCAGTAGTATAGGGTGGGACATGAACACTGAAGCTTTCTTT; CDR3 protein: CASSIGWDMNTEAFF
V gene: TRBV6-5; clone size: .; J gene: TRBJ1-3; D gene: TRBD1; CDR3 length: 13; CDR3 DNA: TGTGCCAGCAGTCGGGACAGGGGAGGCACCATATATTTT; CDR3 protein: CASSRDRGGTIYF
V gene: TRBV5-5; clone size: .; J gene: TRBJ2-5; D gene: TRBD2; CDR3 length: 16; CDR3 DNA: TGTGCCAGCAAGCGGGGGACTAGCGGGTACCAAGAGACCCAGTACTTC; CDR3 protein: CASKRGTSGYQETQYF
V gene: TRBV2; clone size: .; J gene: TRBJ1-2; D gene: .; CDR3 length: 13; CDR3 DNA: TGTGCCAGGAGGCAGGGTATAGGGTATGGCTACACCTTC; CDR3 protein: CARRQGIGYGYTF
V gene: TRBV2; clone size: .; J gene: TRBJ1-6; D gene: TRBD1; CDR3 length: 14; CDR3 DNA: TGTGCCAGCAGCGACAGGGGGCGCCCCTCACCCCTCCACTTT; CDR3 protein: CASSDRGRPSPLHF
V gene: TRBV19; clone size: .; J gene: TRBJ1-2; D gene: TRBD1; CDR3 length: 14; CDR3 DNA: TGTGCCAGTAATATCCAGGGGGAGGACTATGGCTACACCTTC; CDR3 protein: CASNIQGEDYGYTF
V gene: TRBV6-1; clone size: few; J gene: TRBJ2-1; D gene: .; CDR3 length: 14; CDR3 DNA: TGTGCCAGCAGGATAGAGGTGTCGAACAATGAGCAGTTCTTC; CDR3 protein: CASRIEVSNNEQFF
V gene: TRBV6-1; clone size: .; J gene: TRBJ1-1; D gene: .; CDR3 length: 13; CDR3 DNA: TGTGCCAGCAGTGTCAGTGGGAACACTGAAGCTTTCTTT; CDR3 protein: CASSVSGNTEAFF
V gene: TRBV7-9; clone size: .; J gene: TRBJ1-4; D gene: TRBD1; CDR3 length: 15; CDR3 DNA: TGTGCCAGCAGACGGGACAGGGGGAGAAATGAAAAACTGTTTTTT; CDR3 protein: CASRRDRGRNEKLFF
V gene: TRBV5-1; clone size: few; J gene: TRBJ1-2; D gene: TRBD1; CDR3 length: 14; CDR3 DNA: TGCGCCAGCAGCCCTGGACAGGGGGCCTATGGCTACACCTTC; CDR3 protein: CASSPGQGAYGYTF
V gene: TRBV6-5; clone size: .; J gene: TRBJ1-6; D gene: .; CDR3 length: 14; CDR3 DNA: TGTGCCAGCAGTTACTCGATCGGGAGCTCACCCCTCCACTTT; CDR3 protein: CASSYSIGSSPLHF
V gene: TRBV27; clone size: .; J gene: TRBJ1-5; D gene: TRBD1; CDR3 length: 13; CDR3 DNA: TGTGCCAGCAGCCGGGACAGGAATCAGCCCCAGCATTTT; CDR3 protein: CASSRDRNQPQHF
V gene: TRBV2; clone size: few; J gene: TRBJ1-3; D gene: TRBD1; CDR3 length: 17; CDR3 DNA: TGTGCCAGCAGACCAGCGAGACAGGGTAATTCCGGAAACACCATATATTTT; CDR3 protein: CASRPARQGNSGNTIYF
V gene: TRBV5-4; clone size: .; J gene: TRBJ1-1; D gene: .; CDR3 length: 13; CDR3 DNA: TGTGCCAGCAGCTGGGGAGGGCGCACTGAAGCTTTCTTT; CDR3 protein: CASSWGGRTEAFF
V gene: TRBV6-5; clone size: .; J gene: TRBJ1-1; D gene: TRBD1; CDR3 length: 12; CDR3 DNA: TGTGCCAGCACTAACAGGGGTACTGAAGCTTTCTTT; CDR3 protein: CASTNRGTEAFF
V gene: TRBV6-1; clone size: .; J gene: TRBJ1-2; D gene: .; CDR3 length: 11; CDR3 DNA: TGTGCCAGCAGTGACAGGGTTGGCTACACCTTC; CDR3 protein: CASSDRVGYTF
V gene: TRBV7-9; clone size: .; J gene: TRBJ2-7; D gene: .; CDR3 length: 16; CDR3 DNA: TGTGCCAGCAGCCCAGGTTCCGGGACTGACTCCTACGAGCAGTACTTC; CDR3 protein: CASSPGSGTDSYEQYF
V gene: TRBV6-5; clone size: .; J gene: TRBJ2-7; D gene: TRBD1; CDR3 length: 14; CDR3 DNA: TGTGCCAGCAGTTACGGACAGGGGGCCTACGAGCAGTACTTC; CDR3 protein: CASSYGQGAYEQYF
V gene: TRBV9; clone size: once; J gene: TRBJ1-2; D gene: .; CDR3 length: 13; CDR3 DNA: TGTGCCAGCAGCGGAGGGGGGGACGGTGGCTACACCTTC; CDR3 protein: CASSGGGDGGYTF
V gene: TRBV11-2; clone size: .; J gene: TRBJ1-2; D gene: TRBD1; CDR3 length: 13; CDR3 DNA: TGTGCCAGCAGCTTATCAGGGGGTAGTGGCTACACCTTC; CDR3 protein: CASSLSGGSGYTF
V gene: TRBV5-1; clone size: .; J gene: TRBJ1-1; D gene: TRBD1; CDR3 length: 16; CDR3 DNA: TGCGCCAGCAGCTTGGCCGACAGGGGAAAGAACACTGAAGCTTTCTTT; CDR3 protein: CASSLADRGKNTEAFF
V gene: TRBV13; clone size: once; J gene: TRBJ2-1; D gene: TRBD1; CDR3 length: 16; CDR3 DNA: TGTGCCAGCAGCTTAAACAGGGGAGTGGGGTCGAATGAGCAGTTCTTC; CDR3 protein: CASSLNRGVGSNEQFF
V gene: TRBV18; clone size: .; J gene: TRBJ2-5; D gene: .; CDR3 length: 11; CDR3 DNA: TGTGCCAGCTCCCCTCAAGAGACCCAGTACTTC; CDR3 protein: CASSPQETQYF
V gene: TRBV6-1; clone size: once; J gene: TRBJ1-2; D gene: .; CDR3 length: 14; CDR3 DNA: TGTGCCAGCAGCGGGGGAGGGGGGCCCTATGGCTACACCTTC; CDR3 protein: CASSGGGGPYGYTF
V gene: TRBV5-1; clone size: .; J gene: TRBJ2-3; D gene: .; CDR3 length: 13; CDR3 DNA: TGCGCCAGCAGCTTGATTGTCGCAGATACGCAGTATTTT; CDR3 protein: CASSLIVADTQYF
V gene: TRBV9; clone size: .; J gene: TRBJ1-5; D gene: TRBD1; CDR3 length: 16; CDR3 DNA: TGTGCCAGCAGCGTAGGGGCAGGGGGACCCAATCAGCCCCAGCATTTT; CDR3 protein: CASSVGAGGPNQPQHF
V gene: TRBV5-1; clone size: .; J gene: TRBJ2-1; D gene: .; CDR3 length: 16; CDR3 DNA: TGCGCCAGCAGCTTGGAACCCACCCAAGCCGACAATGAGCAGTTCTTC; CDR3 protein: CASSLEPTQADNEQFF
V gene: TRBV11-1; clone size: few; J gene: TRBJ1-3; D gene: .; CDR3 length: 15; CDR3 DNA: TGTGCCAGCAGCCCCGGGACTGACTCTGGAAACACCATATATTTT; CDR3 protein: CASSPGTDSGNTIYF
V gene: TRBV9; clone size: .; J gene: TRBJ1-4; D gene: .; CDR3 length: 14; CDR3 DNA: TGTGCCAGCAGCGCGCAAGGGGGGGGTGAAAAACTGTTTTTT; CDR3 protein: CASSAQGGGEKLFF
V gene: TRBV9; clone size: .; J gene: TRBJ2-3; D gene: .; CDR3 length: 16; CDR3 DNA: TGTGCCAGCAGCGTAGGAGGGGGGGCCTTCACAGATACGCAGTATTTT; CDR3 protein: CASSVGGGAFTDTQYF
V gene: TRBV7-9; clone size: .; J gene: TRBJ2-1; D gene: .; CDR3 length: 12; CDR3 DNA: TGTGCCAGCAGCTCGGCCGGGACTTCACAGTTCTTC; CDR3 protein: CASSSAGTSQFF
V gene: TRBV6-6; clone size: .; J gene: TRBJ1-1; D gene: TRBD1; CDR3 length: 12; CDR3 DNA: TGTGCCAGCACCCAGACAGGGACGGCAGCTTTCTTT; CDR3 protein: CASTQTGTAAFF
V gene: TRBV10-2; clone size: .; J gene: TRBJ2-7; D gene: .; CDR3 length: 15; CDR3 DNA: TGCGCCAGCAGTGAGTGGGGACACCTATCCTACGAGCAGTACTTC; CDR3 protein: CASSEWGHLSYEQYF
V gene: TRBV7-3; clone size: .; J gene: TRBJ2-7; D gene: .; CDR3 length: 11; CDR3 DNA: TGTGCCAGCAGCTTAACGGCCGAGCAGTACTTC; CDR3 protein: CASSLTAEQYF
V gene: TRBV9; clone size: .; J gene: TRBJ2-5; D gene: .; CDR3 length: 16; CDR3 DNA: TGTGCCAGCAGCGTGACCCCCCAGGGCCTCCAAGAGACCCAGTACTTC; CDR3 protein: CASSVTPQGLQETQYF
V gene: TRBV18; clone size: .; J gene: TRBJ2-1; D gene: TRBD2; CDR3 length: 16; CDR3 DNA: TGTGCCAGCTCACCGGAGGGAGGGCCCTCCTACAATGAGCAGTTCTTC; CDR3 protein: CASSPEGGPSYNEQFF